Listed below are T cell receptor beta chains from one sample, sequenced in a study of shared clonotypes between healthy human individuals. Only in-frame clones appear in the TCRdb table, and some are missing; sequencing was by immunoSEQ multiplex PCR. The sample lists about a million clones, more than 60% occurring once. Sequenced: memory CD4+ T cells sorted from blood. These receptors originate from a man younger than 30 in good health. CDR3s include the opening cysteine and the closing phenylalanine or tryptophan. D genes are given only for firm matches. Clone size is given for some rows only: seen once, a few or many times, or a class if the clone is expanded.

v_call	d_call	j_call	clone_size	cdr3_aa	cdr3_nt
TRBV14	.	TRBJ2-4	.	CASSQGGRGIQYF	TGTGCCAGCAGCCAAGGGGGGCGCGGCATTCAGTACTTC
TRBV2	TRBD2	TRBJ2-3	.	CASSWTRASTDTQYF	TGTGCCAGCAGCTGGACTAGGGCCTCTACAGATACGCAGTATTTT
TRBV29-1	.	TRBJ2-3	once	CSADMGLSTDTQYF	TGCAGCGCCGATATGGGACTCAGCACAGATACGCAGTATTTT
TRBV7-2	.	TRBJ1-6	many	CASSPRGGLNSPLHF	TGTGCCAGCAGCCCCAGGGGAGGCTTGAATTCACCCCTCCACTTT
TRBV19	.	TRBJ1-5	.	CASSISGYAGGQPQHF	TGTGCCAGTAGTATCTCGGGATATGCGGGAGGTCAGCCCCAGCATTTT
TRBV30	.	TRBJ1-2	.	CAWSVQARAAGYTF	TGTGCCTGGAGTGTACAGGCCAGGGCCGCTGGCTACACCTTC
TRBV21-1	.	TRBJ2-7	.	CASSNRREVREQYF	TGTGCCAGCAGCAATCGGCGGGAGGTTAGAGAGCAGTACTTC
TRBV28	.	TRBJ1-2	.	CASSSQRVANYGYTF	TGTGCCAGCAGTTCTCAAAGGGTTGCTAACTATGGCTACACCTTC
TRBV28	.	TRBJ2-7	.	CASSLNVEQYF	TGTGCCAGCAGTTTAAACGTCGAGCAGTACTTC
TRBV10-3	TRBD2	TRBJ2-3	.	CAISASGGLDTQYF	TGTGCCATCAGTGCTAGCGGGGGGCTGGATACGCAGTATTTT
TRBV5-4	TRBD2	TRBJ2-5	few	CASSSVAGSQETQYF	TGTGCCAGCAGCTCGGTAGCGGGGAGCCAAGAGACCCAGTACTTC
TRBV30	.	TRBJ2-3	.	CAWSLTGNTQYF	TGTGCCTGGAGTCTGACGGGGAATACGCAGTATTTT
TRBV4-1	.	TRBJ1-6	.	CASSQDFNRDNSPLHF	TGCGCCAGCAGCCAAGATTTCAACAGAGATAATTCACCCCTCCACTTT
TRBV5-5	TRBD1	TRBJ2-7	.	CASSWGRDRSYEQYF	TGTGCCAGCAGTTGGGGCCGGGACAGATCCTACGAGCAGTACTTC
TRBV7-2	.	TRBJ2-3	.	CASSVLTRFDTQYF	TGTGCCAGCAGCGTCCTCACTAGATTCGATACGCAGTATTTT
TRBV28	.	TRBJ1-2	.	CASRLTYGVLYGYTF	TGTGCCAGCAGATTAACTTACGGGGTCCTATATGGCTACACCTTC
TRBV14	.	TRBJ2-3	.	CASSLGGGTDTQYF	TGTGCCAGCAGCCTTGGAGGGGGCACAGATACGCAGTATTTT
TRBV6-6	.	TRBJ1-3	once	CASKWSRGSGNTIYF	TGTGCCAGCAAATGGTCAAGGGGGTCCGGAAACACCATATATTTT
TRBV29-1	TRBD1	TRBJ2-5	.	CSGTGANQETQYF	TGCAGCGGAACAGGGGCGAACCAAGAGACCCAGTACTTC
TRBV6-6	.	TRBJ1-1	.	CASSYGPVNTEAFF	TGTGCCAGCAGTTACGGGCCCGTGAACACTGAAGCTTTCTTT
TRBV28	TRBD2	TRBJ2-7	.	CASSFGGGSSYEQYF	TGTGCCAGCAGTTTTGGCGGGGGGAGCTCCTACGAGCAGTACTTC
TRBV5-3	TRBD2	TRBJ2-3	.	CARSLWRGGLTDTQYF	TGTGCCAGAAGCTTGTGGCGGGGGGGCCTGACAGATACGCAGTATTTT
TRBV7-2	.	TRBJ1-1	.	CATSNPSEAFF	TGTGCCACCTCCAACCCCTCCGAAGCTTTCTTT
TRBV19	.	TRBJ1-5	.	CASTTWGGNQPQHF	TGTGCCAGTACCACCTGGGGTGGCAATCAGCCCCAGCATTTT
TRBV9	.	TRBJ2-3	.	CASSSGDTQYF	TGTGCCAGCAGCTCGGGAGATACGCAGTATTTT
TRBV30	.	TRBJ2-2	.	CAWSRLTNGGELFF	TGTGCCTGGAGTCGACTAACAAATGGGGGGGAGCTGTTTTTT
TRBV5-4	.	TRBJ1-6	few	CASSLSGSSYNSPLHF	TGTGCCAGCAGCTTGTCCGGCAGCTCCTATAATTCACCCCTCCACTTT
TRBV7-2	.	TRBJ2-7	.	CASSLVLGLNEQYF	TGTGCCAGCAGCTTAGTGCTAGGGCTCAACGAGCAGTACTTC
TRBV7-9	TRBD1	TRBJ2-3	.	CASSLGWTGSTDTQYF	TGTGCCAGCAGCTTAGGATGGACAGGTAGCACAGATACGCAGTATTTT
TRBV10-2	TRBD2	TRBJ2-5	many	CASTRASGRGETQYF	TGCGCCAGCACCCGGGCTAGCGGGAGGGGGGAGACCCAGTACTTC
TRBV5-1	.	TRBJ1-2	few	CASRVSPYNYGYTF	TGCGCCAGCAGAGTTTCCCCGTATAACTATGGCTACACCTTC
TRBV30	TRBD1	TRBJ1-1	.	CAWARQGGTEAFF	TGTGCCTGGGCCCGACAGGGCGGTACTGAAGCTTTCTTT
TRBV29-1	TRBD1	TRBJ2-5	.	CSVGTGGYQETQYF	TGCAGCGTTGGGACAGGGGGGTACCAAGAGACCCAGTACTTC
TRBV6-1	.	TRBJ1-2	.	CASSEFLRPSPNYGYTF	TGTGCCAGCAGTGAATTCCTTAGACCTTCTCCCAACTATGGCTACACCTTC
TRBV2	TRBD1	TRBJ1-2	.	CASSEGGTVNSYYGYTF	TGTGCCAGCAGTGAAGGCGGGACAGTCAATTCTTACTATGGCTACACCTTC
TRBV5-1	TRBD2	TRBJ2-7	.	CASNQRPGLAGQSYEQYF	TGCGCCAGCAACCAACGACCGGGACTAGCGGGCCAATCCTACGAGCAGTACTTC
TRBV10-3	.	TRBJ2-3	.	CAISERYTDTQYF	TGTGCCATCAGTGAGAGGTATACAGATACGCAGTATTTT
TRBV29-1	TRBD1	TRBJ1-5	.	CSAMTGTGVDQPQHF	TGCAGCGCCATGACCGGGACAGGAGTCGATCAGCCCCAGCATTTT
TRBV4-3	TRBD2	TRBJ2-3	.	CASSQESGTSGRAGVTDTQYF	TGCGCCAGCAGCCAAGAATCTGGGACTAGCGGGAGGGCCGGGGTCACAGATACGCAGTATTTT
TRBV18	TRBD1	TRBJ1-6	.	CASSPDRANSPLHF	TGTGCCAGCTCACCTGACAGGGCCAATTCACCCCTCCACTTT
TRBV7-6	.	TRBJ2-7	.	CASSLDPGSSYEQYF	TGTGCCAGCAGCTTAGATCCAGGAAGCTCCTACGAGCAGTACTTC
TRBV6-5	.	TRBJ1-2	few	CASRGGGYDGYTF	TGTGCCAGCAGAGGAGGGGGGTACGATGGCTACACCTTC
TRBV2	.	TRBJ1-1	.	CASSGEGMNTEAFF	TGTGCCAGCAGTGGTGAGGGGATGAACACTGAAGCTTTCTTT
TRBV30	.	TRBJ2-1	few	CAWKTDNSYNEQFF	TGTGCCTGGAAGACAGACAACTCCTACAATGAGCAGTTCTTC
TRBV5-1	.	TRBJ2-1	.	CASSKGGIYNEQFF	TGCGCCAGCAGTAAGGGGGGAATCTACAATGAGCAGTTCTTC
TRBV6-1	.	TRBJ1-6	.	CASSRDVDSPLHF	TGTGCCAGCAGCCGGGACGTTGATTCACCCCTCCACTTT
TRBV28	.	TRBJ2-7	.	CASSYLVYEQYF	TGTGCCAGCAGCTACCTAGTCTACGAGCAGTACTTC
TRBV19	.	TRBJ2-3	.	CASSKGSSTDTQYF	TGTGCCAGTAGTAAAGGCTCTAGCACAGATACGCAGTATTTT
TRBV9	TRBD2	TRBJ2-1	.	CASSALTSGRAWVEQFF	TGTGCCAGCAGCGCCTTGACTAGCGGAAGGGCCTGGGTTGAGCAGTTCTTC
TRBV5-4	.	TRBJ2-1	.	CATEGVNEQFF	TGTGCCACGGAGGGGGTAAATGAGCAGTTCTTC
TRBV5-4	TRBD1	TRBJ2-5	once	CASSQGQGRETQYF	TGTGCCAGCAGCCAAGGACAGGGAAGAGAGACCCAGTACTTC
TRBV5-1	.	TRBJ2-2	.	CASSFKAGETGELFF	TGCGCCAGCAGCTTTAAGGCAGGAGAGACCGGGGAGCTGTTTTTT
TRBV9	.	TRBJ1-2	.	CASSVSTWQGNYGYTF	TGTGCCAGCAGCGTGAGTACGTGGCAGGGGAACTATGGCTACACCTTC
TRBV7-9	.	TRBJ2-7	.	CASSRDWGPYEQYF	TGTGCCAGCAGCCGCGACTGGGGCCCCTACGAGCAGTACTTC
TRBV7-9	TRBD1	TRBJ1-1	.	CASSPRQGYTEAFF	TGTGCCAGCAGCCCACGACAGGGTTACACTGAAGCTTTCTTT
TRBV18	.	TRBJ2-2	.	CASSPVVNRGHTGELFF	TGTGCCAGCTCACCAGTCGTAAACCGCGGACACACCGGGGAGCTGTTTTTT
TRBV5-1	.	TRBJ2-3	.	CASSDGTQLGTDTQYF	TGCGCCAGCAGCGACGGGACTCAGTTGGGCACAGATACGCAGTATTTT
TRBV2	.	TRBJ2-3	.	CASGLTDTQYF	TGTGCCAGCGGTCTTACAGATACGCAGTATTTT